Included here is one T cell receptor beta chain sequence, with context. Germline V gene sequence: CDR1 WSHSY, CDR2 SAAADI. V lost 8 bases and J lost 8; bases outside the gene matches: 12. The CDR3 sequence is 14 residues long. This record belongs to a study of blood T cell repertoires in COVID-19. Some clones are missing from TCRdb's copy, which holds only in-frame ones; the method was immunoSEQ multiplex PCR. The sample includes about 80,000 clones, approximately 78% of them seen just once. Sequencing was carried out using peripheral blood. The chain has TRBV10-2 and TRBJ2-1; 7 bases line up with TRBD2. This receptor was identified in a woman older than 75 with acute or convalescent COVID-19. The CDR3 DNA reads TGCGCCAGCTCAAAAGAGGGGAGGGGTGATGAGCAGTTCTTC. Its protein is CASSKEGRGDEQFF.